This is a list of T cell receptor beta chains from one sample in a study of T cell repertoires in breast cancer. TCRdb reanalysed the emulsion pairing reads using MiXCR and keeps one entry per CDR3 protein. The table has tens of thousands of distinct CDR3 sequences, 45% seen once; the top ten hold 60%. Sample: CD8+ T cells. The source is a pool of human donors with breast cancer or a healthy control (not recorded which). CDR3s include the opening cysteine and the closing phenylalanine or tryptophan. A D gene is named only where the DNA matches it firmly. Some rows have no size entry. The others give once, few or many, or a class for an expanded clone.

v_call	clone_size	d_call	j_call	cdr3_aa	cdr3_nt
TRBV7-2	NA	NA	TRBJ1-1	CASSLDVYTPYGNTEAFF	TGTGCCAGCAGCTTAGATGTCTACACACCCTACGGGAACACTGAAGCTTTCTTT
TRBV6-1	many	NA	TRBJ1-2	CASSREEAGGGGYTF	TGTGCCAGCAGTCGGGAAGAGGCGGGAGGAGGGGGCTACACCTTC
TRBV19	NA	TRBD2	TRBJ2-4	CASSIVPSGAEGIQYF	TGTGCCAGTAGTATCGTACCTAGCGGGGCCGAGGGGATTCAGTACTTC
TRBV3-1	few	NA	TRBJ1-5	CASSQDRQSNQPQHF	TGTGCCAGCAGCCAAGACAGGCAAAGCAATCAGCCCCAGCATTTT
TRBV20-1	NA	TRBD2	TRBJ2-7	CSARTSGSREQYF	TGCAGTGCTAGGACTAGCGGGAGTCGCGAGCAGTACTTC
TRBV13	few	TRBD1	TRBJ1-1	CASSSTGAPEAFF	TGTGCCAGCAGCTCGACAGGGGCTCCTGAAGCTTTCTTT
TRBV2	few	NA	TRBJ1-1	CASSPDPSLNTEAFF	TGTGCCAGCAGTCCAGACCCCTCCTTGAACACTGAAGCTTTCTTT
TRBV27	few	TRBD2	TRBJ2-3	CASSLGTSGGDTQYF	TGTGCCAGCAGTTTAGGGACTAGCGGAGGGGATACGCAGTATTTT
TRBV12-3/TRBV12-4	NA	TRBD1	TRBJ1-1	CASSSDRENTEAFF	TGTGCCAGCAGTTCTGACAGGGAGAACACTGAAGCTTTCTTT
TRBV6-1	few	TRBD2	TRBJ2-1	CASGTRLAGVGNEQFF	TGTGCCAGCGGGACAAGACTAGCGGGAGTTGGTAATGAGCAGTTCTTC
TRBV20-1	NA	TRBD2	TRBJ2-1	CSASDGTSGFYNEQFF	TGCAGTGCTAGTGATGGGACTAGCGGATTCTACAATGAGCAGTTCTTC
TRBV15	few	TRBD1	TRBJ2-4	CATSSQGALAIQYF	TGTGCCACCAGCAGTCAGGGGGCCCTAGCCATTCAGTACTTC
TRBV7-9	NA	NA	TRBJ1-5	CASSHSRSFNQPQHF	TGTGCCAGCAGCCACTCGCGGTCCTTCAATCAGCCCCAGCATTTT
TRBV7-8	few	NA	TRBJ2-1	CASSLVELSINEQFF	TGTGCCAGCAGCTTAGTAGAGCTGAGCATAAATGAGCAGTTCTTC
TRBV6-1	few	TRBD1	TRBJ2-7	CASSAGTGGPYEQYF	TGTGCCAGCAGTGCCGGGACAGGGGGCCCCTACGAGCAGTACTTC
TRBV20-1	NA	NA	TRBJ2-5	CSARLWRREQGTQYF	TGCAGTGCTAGGCTATGGCGGAGGGAACAAGGGACCCAGTACTTC
TRBV11-1	few	NA	TRBJ2-1	CASSPDWRAYNEQFF	TGTGCCAGCAGCCCCGACTGGCGAGCCTACAATGAGCAGTTCTTC
TRBV20-1	few	TRBD2	TRBJ2-3	CSALLSGGSSTDTQYF	TGCAGTGCTTTACTTAGCGGGGGATCTAGCACAGATACGCAGTATTTT
TRBV5-4	few	TRBD2	TRBJ2-3	CASSSGLAGVSDTQYF	TGTGCCAGCAGCTCGGGACTAGCGGGAGTATCAGATACGCAGTATTTT
TRBV6-5	NA	TRBD2	TRBJ2-1	CASSLGGGSIPYNKQFF	TGTGCCAGCAGTCTGGGCGGCGGGAGTATACCCTACAATAAGCAGTTCTTC
TRBV2	NA	NA	TRBJ1-2	CASSGTTGRGYTF	TGTGCCAGCAGCGGAACGACAGGCCGGGGCTACACCTTC
TRBV20-1	NA	TRBD2	TRBJ2-5	CSARSPGGVLETQYF	TGCAGTGCTAGATCCCCGGGGGGTGTGTTGGAGACCCAGTACTTC
TRBV6-1	few	NA	TRBJ2-5	CASRLNSQETQYF	TGTGCCAGCAGACTTAACAGTCAAGAGACCCAGTACTTC
TRBV6-2/TRBV6-3	few	NA	TRBJ1-2	CASSYSRYQGSYGYTF	TGTGCCAGCAGTTATAGTCGCTATCAGGGGAGCTATGGCTACACCTTC
TRBV12-3/TRBV12-4	few	NA	TRBJ1-1	CASSFWEPNTEAFF	TGTGCCAGCAGTTTCTGGGAACCGAACACTGAAGCTTTCTTT
TRBV7-8	many	NA	TRBJ2-5	CASSFVQGTQYF	TGTGCCAGCAGCTTCGTCCAGGGGACCCAGTACTTC
TRBV19	NA	TRBD1	TRBJ2-1	CASSLGQGNEQFF	TGTGCCAGTAGTCTGGGACAGGGCAATGAGCAGTTCTTC
TRBV5-1	NA	NA	TRBJ2-7	CASSESLLYEQYF	TGCGCCAGCAGTGAGTCCCTACTCTACGAGCAGTACTTC
TRBV28	NA	NA	TRBJ2-7	CASSFWHEQYF	TGTGCCAGCAGTTTCTGGCACGAGCAGTACTTC
TRBV30	NA	NA	TRBJ1-5	CAWSVTTVNQPQHF	TGTGCCTGGAGTGTAACGACTGTAAATCAGCCCCAGCATTTT
TRBV20-1	few	NA	TRBJ2-1	CSARGRGGNEQFF	TGCAGTGCCAGGGGGCGGGGGGGGAATGAGCAGTTCTTC
TRBV5-4	few	NA	TRBJ1-1	CASSLSGVWGTEAFF	TGTGCCAGCAGCTTGAGCGGAGTCTGGGGCACTGAAGCTTTCTTT
TRBV6-2/TRBV6-3	few	NA	TRBJ1-1	CASSYLMGGVEAFF	TGTGCCAGCAGTTACCTTATGGGAGGGGTTGAAGCTTTCTTT
TRBV7-9	NA	TRBD2	TRBJ2-1	CASSLEGGSIPSYNEQFF	TGTGCCAGCAGCTTAGAGGGAGGGTCTATCCCCTCCTACAATGAGCAGTTCTTC
TRBV28	few	NA	TRBJ2-1	CASRQGGTTYNEQFF	TGTGCCAGCAGGCAGGGCGGGACGACCTACAATGAGCAGTTCTTC
TRBV7-2	NA	NA	TRBJ2-7	CASSLVAAEIYEQYF	TGTGCCAGCAGCTTAGTAGCCGCAGAAATATACGAGCAGTACTTC
TRBV27	few	NA	TRBJ1-1	CASTSDRGNTEAFF	TGTGCCAGCACCTCGGACAGAGGGAACACTGAAGCTTTCTTT
TRBV7-2	few	NA	TRBJ1-1	CASSSMTGGTEAFF	TGTGCCAGCAGCTCAATGACAGGAGGCACTGAAGCTTTCTTT
TRBV9	few	NA	TRBJ2-1	CASSPTGWGGDNEQFF	TGTGCCAGCAGCCCTACGGGGTGGGGGGGCGACAATGAGCAGTTCTTC
TRBV5-1	NA	TRBD2	TRBJ2-7	CASSHRPASGNFAYYEQYF	TGCGCCAGCAGCCACCGCCCGGCTAGCGGGAATTTCGCCTACTACGAGCAGTACTTC
TRBV3-1	few	NA	TRBJ1-1	CASSQGFEGTEAFF	TGTGCCAGCAGCCAAGGGTTCGAGGGGACTGAAGCTTTCTTT
TRBV12-3/TRBV12-4	NA	NA	TRBJ1-5	CASSMGNWQPQHF	TGTGCCAGCAGTATGGGTAACTGGCAGCCCCAGCATTTT
TRBV6-1	few	NA	TRBJ1-2	CASSGRGRTDHWGYTF	TGTGCCAGCAGTGGGAGGGGTAGGACAGACCATTGGGGCTACACCTTC
TRBV6-2/TRBV6-3	NA	TRBD2	TRBJ2-7	CASNLAGPSYEQYF	TGTGCCAGCAACCTAGCGGGACCTTCCTACGAGCAGTACTTC
TRBV19	NA	TRBD1	TRBJ2-1	CASTAGTGAMEQFF	TGTGCCAGTACCGCCGGGACAGGGGCAATGGAGCAGTTCTTC
TRBV12-3/TRBV12-4	NA	NA	TRBJ1-2	CASSLSDYGYTF	TGTGCCAGCAGTTTGTCGGACTATGGCTACACCTTC
TRBV25-1	many	TRBD2	TRBJ2-1	CASSEWSSGGLEQFF	TGTGCCAGCAGTGAATGGTCTAGCGGGGGGCTTGAGCAGTTCTTC
TRBV6-1	NA	TRBD2	TRBJ2-5	CASSLLAGVETQYF	TGTGCCAGCAGCCTCCTAGCGGGAGTAGAGACCCAGTACTTC
TRBV7-8	NA	NA	TRBJ1-5	CASRQDNQPQHF	TGTGCCAGCAGACAGGACAATCAGCCCCAGCATTTT
TRBV4-2	NA	TRBD1	TRBJ1-2	CASSLSHRRGKGDGYYGYTF	TGTGCCAGCAGCCTTTCGCACCGCAGGGGGAAGGGGGACGGCTACTATGGCTACACCTTC
TRBV3-1	NA	TRBD1	TRBJ2-7	CASSHGTGSNEQYF	TGTGCCAGCAGCCATGGGACAGGGTCTAACGAGCAGTACTTC
TRBV6-1	NA	TRBD1	TRBJ1-1	CASRTGGAMNTEAFF	TGTGCCAGCAGGACAGGGGGCGCCATGAACACTGAAGCTTTCTTT
TRBV20-1	NA	NA	TRBJ2-1	CSATYGRRTEQFF	TGCAGTGCTACTTATGGACGCCGAACGGAGCAGTTCTTC
TRBV18	NA	NA	TRBJ2-2	CASSPLSGELFF	TGTGCCAGCTCACCACTTTCCGGGGAGCTGTTTTTT
TRBV7-9	few	TRBD1	TRBJ1-2	CASSSTGGRAYGYTF	TGTGCCAGCAGCAGTACAGGGGGCAGAGCCTATGGCTACACCTTC
TRBV12-3/TRBV12-4	NA	NA	TRBJ1-2	CASSLSGAGYTF	TGTGCCAGCAGTTTAAGCGGGGCTGGCTACACCTTC
TRBV20-1	few	TRBD2	TRBJ2-7	CSASLSGTRHEQYF	TGCAGTGCTAGCCTATCCGGGACTAGGCACGAGCAGTACTTC
TRBV3-1	NA	NA	TRBJ1-2	CASSQRSNSGVTYGYTF	TGTGCCAGCAGCCAGCGATCTAATTCAGGGGTCACGTATGGCTACACCTTC
TRBV27	medium-sized	NA	TRBJ2-7	CASRALANEQYF	TGTGCCTCCCGGGCCCTGGCTAACGAGCAGTACTTC
TRBV7-2	NA	TRBD1	TRBJ1-1	CASSRGTGANTEAFF	TGTGCCAGCAGCCGCGGGACAGGGGCAAACACTGAAGCTTTCTTT